This T cell receptor beta chain was sequenced in a study of blood T cell repertoires in COVID-19. About the study: PBMCs, B-cell-depleted T cells, or T cells were the source of the cDNA or gDNA that made up the material.

Germline CDR1 and CDR2: MNHNS and SASEGT. There are 14 residues in the CDR3. Trimming cost V 3 bases and J 5 bases, with 13 bases left between them. In the original processing: Scientists estimated how many nucleated cells there were by amplifying reference gene primers. Profiling relied on immunoSEQ multiplex PCR, and the TCRdb table lists in-frame clones only, not all of them. Clone size and V and J calls were adopted from that table, with D and trimming inferred from the DNA. The table has 140,000 or so clones, 84% seen once. This clone occurred once. V usage is TRBV6-1 and J usage is TRBJ2-5; D possibly corresponds to TRBD2 (7 bases). Sequences were obtained from peripheral blood. The origin of this receptor is a human donor in a cohort sampled during active COVID-19. CDR3 sequence: CASSDGGRGETQYF. The DNA of the CDR3 is TGTGCCAGCAGTGATGGGGGGAGGGGGGAGACCCAGTACTTC.